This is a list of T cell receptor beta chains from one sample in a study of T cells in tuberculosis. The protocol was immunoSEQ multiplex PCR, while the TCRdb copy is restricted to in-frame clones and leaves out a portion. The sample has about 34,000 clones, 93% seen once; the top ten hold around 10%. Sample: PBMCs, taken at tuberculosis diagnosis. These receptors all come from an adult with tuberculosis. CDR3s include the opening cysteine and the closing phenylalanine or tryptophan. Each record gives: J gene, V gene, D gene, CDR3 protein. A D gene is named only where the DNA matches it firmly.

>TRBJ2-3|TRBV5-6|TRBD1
CASSSDRGEGDTQYF
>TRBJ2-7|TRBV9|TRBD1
CASSVGGQGVDSYEQYF
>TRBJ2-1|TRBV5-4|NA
CASSLQLLLLSYNEQFF
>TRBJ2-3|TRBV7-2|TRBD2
CASSLTRTSGLSTDTQYF
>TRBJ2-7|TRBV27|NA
CASSSQGTPYEQYF
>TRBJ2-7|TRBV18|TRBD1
CASSPGPDRSYEQYF
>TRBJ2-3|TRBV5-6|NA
CASSLDLQGRSDTQYF
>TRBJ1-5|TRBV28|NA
CASSSTQGGSQHF
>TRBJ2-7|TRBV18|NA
CASSPQGERHEQYF
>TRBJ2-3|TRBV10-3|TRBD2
CAISESGGITDTQYF
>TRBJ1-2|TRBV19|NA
CASSASGLGDGYTF
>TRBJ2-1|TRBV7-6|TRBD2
CASSPSWREGPYNEQFF
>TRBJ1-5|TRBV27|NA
CASSLAGDQPQHF
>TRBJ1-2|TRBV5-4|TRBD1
CASSRAAGQDSRGYGYTF
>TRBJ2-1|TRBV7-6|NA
CASSSREGSDEQFF
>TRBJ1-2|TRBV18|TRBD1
CASSLPGQGIGGYTF
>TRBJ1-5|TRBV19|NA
CASSLVGSNQPQHF
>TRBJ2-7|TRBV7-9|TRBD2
CASSYFGPGLAYEQYF
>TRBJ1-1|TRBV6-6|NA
CASSWPGQNTEAFF
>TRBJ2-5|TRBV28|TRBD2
CASSKGRGQGGETQYF
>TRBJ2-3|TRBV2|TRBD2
CASIVAGSTDTQYF
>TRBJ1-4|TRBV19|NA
CASSMNSNEKLFF
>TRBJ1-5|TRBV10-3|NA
CAISDSSNQPQHF
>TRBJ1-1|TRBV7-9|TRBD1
CASSLASIQGEDTEAFF
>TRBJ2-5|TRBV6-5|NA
CASSGQSQETQYF
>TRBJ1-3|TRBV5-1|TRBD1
CASSPDRGRGNTIYF
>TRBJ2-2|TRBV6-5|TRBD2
CASSPGTSEAGELFF
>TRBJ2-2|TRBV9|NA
CASSAPQNTGELFF
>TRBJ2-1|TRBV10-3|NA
CAISEVLHNNEQFF
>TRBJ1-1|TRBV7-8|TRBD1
CASSQTGLGTEAFF
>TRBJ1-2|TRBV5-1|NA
CASSLVGTPQRGGYTF
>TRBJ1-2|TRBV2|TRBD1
CASSEINAQGDRGYTF
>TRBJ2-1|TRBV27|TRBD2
CASSDRTSGSGNEQFF
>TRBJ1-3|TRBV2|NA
CASSSTGGRNPGNTIYF
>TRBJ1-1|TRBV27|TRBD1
CASSFQGAPGGAFF
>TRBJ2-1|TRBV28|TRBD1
CATRGQGPYNEQFF
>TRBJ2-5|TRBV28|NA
CASSSPETQYF
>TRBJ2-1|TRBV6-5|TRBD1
CASSFTGGYNEQFF
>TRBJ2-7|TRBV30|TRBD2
CAGSSQEREPYYEQYF
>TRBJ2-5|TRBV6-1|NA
CASSSGAQETQYF
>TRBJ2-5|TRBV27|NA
CASAWEIGETQYF
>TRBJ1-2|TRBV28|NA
CASSSPGQNSYGYTF
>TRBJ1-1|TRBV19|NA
CASSLPVTGSEAFF
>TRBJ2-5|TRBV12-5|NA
CASVSDGETQYF
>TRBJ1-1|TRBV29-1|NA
CSVEDSQGSTEAFF
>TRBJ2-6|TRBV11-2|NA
CASSLDGDTFLSGANVLTF
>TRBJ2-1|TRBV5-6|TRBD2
CASGGTSGAVEQFF
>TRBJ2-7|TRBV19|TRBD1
CASSIGTGVNEQYF
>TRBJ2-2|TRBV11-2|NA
CASSPNPGTGELFF
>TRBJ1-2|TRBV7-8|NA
CASSLGTYGYTF
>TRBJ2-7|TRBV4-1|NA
CASSQDTGYYEQYF
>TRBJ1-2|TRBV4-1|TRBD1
CASSQDLPPEGALGGYTF
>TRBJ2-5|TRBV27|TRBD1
CASSHRDRVGQETQYF
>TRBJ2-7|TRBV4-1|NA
CASSQVVDRFYEQYF
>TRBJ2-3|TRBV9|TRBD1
CASSSLQGVGTDTQYF
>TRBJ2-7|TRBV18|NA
CASSPSTGYYEQYF
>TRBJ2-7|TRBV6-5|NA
CASSYRLAYSYEQYF
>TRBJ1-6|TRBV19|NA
CASSETANSPLHF
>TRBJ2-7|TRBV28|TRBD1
CASSFADRGFDEQYF
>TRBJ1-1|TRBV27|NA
CASMTQTNTEAFF